The sequence of this T cell receptor (beta chain) was determined in a study of cytomegalovirus exposure and HLA in healthy donors. Points from the study as a whole: In a later analysis, TCR beta V- and J-gene trimming was associated with a missense DCLRE1C variant.

Notes on this clone: Its antigen is currently unknown.

The CDR3 has 14 residues. The germline V gene encodes CDR1 SGDLS and CDR2 YYNGEE. Trimming cost V 0 bases and J 7 bases, with 11 bases left between them. The PCR contained 60 Vbeta and 13 Jbeta primers. Authors' processing steps: Unique TCR beta chains numbered around 80 million in a later analysis, with some 9.9 million shared. Generated by immunoSEQ multiplex PCR, the TCRdb table keeps only in-frame clones and is missing some. V and J calls and clone size are those listed in that table; D and trimming were worked out from the DNA. The table lists roughly 100,000 clones, less than 80% of them singletons.

This TCR derives from a woman in her thirties or forties in good health and CMV-seronegative. What was sequenced was PBMCs. The chain couples TRBV9 to TRBJ2-1; unclear D gene. CDR3 in DNA: TGTGCCAGCAGCGTAGGCCTAGTTAGGAATGAGCAGTTCTTC. Translation: CASSVGLVRNEQFF.